The 6 T cell receptor beta chains below were found in one sample sequenced in a study of blood T cell repertoires in COVID-19. The data were produced by immunoSEQ multiplex PCR, yet TCRdb's version contains in-frame clones alone and is incomplete. The profile shows fewer than 250,000 clones, approximately 83% of them singletons. Sequenced: peripheral blood. The receptors were gathered from a human donor in a cohort sampled during active COVID-19.

At least ten counts were recorded for this clone. This chain connects TRBV3-1 (or the pseudogene TRBV3-2) to TRBJ1-6; D is perhaps TRBD1 (6 bases). Trimming pared 4 bases from V and 0 bases from J, leaving 10 bases between. Germline lookup yields CDR1 LGHDT and CDR2 YNNKEL (reference sequence). The CDR3 covers 16 residues. The CDR3 region has the DNA TGTGCCAGCAGCCGAACAGGGAGCTCCTATAATTCACCCCTCCACTTT. It yields the protein CASSRTGSSYNSPLHF.

This clone was observed a single time. The chain uses TRBV19 and TRBJ1-1; D might be TRBD1 (5 bases). Germline V CDR1 and CDR2: LNHDA, SQIVND (reference sequence). This CDR3 region has 14 residues. Trimming removed 6 bases at V and 0 bases at J, with 11 bases between. The CDR3 loop is CASSQGPMNTEAFF. The CDR3 bases are TGTGCCAGTAGCCAGGGCCCTATGAACACTGAAGCTTTCTTT.

CDR3 in amino acids: CASSLGQGNTIYF. The CDR3 DNA reads TGCGCCAGCAGCCTGGGACAGGGGAACACCATATATTTT. The V call is TRBV5-1, the J call TRBJ1-3; TRBD1 aligns across 10 bases. V dropped 4 bases and J dropped 7; count of bases not matched to a gene: 2. The CDR3 is 13 residues long. Germline CDR1 SGHRS, CDR2 YFSETQ.

V and J are TRBV14 and TRBJ2-7, with 9 bases aligning to TRBD1. The CDR3 sequence is 18 residues long. V lost 1 base and J lost 4; bases outside the gene matches: 14. Germline CDR1 and CDR2: SGHDN and FVKESK. The CDR3 coding sequence is TGTGCCAGCAGCCAAGGACGCCACAGGGGGCGAGGTCCGTACGAGCAGTACTTC. This encodes CASSQGRHRGRGPYEQYF.

This clone appeared once. The rearrangement joins TRBV5-4 to TRBJ2-4, with TRBD1 as a possible D gene (6 bases). V was shortened by 2 bases and J by 1 base, with 7 bases between the two germline ends. Germline V CDR1 and CDR2: SGHNT, YYREEE (reference sequence). This CDR3 region has 14 residues. Here the CDR3 reads CASSLRGAKNIQYF. The CDR3 DNA follows: TGTGCCAGCAGCTTAAGGGGGGCCAAAAACATTCAGTACTTC.

The V call is TRBV18, the J call TRBJ2-3; D possibly corresponds to TRBD1 (6 bases). V was pared by 4 bases and J by 1 base, with 15 bases between. The CDR3 is made up of 16 amino acids. The germline gives CDR1 KGHSH, CDR2 LQKENI. The CDR3 sequence is CASSRPGTPRTDTQYF. CDR3 in DNA: TGTGCCAGCTCACGACCCGGGACACCTCGCACAGATACGCAGTATTTT.